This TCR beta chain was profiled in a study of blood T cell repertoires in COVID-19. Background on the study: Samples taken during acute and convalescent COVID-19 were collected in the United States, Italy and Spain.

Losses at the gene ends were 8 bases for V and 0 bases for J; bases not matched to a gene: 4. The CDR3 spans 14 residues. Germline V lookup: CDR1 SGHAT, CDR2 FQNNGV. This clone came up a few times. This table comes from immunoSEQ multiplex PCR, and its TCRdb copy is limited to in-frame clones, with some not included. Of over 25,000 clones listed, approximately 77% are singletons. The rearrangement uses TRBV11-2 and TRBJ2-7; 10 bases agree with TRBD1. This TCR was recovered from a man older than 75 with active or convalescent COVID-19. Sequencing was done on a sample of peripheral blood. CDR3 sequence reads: CASVDRGHSYEQYF. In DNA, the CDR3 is TGTGCCAGCGTTGACAGGGGGCACTCCTACGAGCAGTACTTC.